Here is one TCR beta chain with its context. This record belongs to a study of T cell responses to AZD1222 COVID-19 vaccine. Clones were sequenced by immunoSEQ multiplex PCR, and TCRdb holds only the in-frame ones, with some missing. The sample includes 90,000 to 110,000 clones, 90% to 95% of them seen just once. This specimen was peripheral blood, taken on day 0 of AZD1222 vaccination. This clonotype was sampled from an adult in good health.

CDR3 in DNA: TGTGCCTGGGCGGGTCAGCTGAACACTGAAGCTTTCTTT. As protein: CAWAGQLNTEAFF. The V and J genes are TRBV7-9 and TRBJ1-1, with no clear D. Per the germline V gene, CDR1 is SEHNR and CDR2 is FQNEAQ (reference sequence). This CDR3 spans 13 amino acids. The germline V and J ends were trimmed by 11 bases and 0 bases, with 13 bases remaining between them.